The 7 T cell receptor beta chains listed next were all sequenced from one sample in a study of shared clonotypes between healthy human individuals. Clones were read by immunoSEQ multiplex PCR, and TCRdb kept only the in-frame ones, dropping some. The table records millions of clones, more than 80% of them present only once. Sequencing was performed on naive CD4+ T cells sorted from blood. Documented subset: CD45RA+ positively selected. The receptor set was obtained from a man aged 18 to 29 in good health.

The CDR3 DNA is TGTGCCAGCAGTGAGGTCTCCGGGACAGTGCGTGGCTACACCTTC. Amino acid sequence: CASSEVSGTVRGYTF. The gene calls are TRBV25-1 and TRBJ1-2; 7 bases line up with TRBD1. The CDR3 is 15 amino acids. CDR1 is MGHDK and CDR2 is SYGVNS in the germline V gene. After removal of 3 bases from V and 7 bases from J, the junction contained 11 bases not matched to a gene.

The sample holds one count of this clone. V and J are TRBV5-1 and TRBJ2-7; 9 nucleotides line up with TRBD2. Trimming at V came to 4 bases and at J to 8 bases, leaving 10 bases not matched to a gene. CDR1 and CDR2 from the germline V gene are SGHRS and YFSETQ. The CDR3 runs to 14 residues. The CDR3 spells CASSPRTSAGQQYF. The CDR3 bases are TGCGCCAGCAGCCCCCGGACTAGCGCGGGCCAGCAGTACTTC.

This clone was found a few times. Other DNA sequences in the same sample also yield this CDR3. The chain combines TRBV18 with TRBJ1-5; D remains ambiguous. Per the germline V gene, CDR1 is KGHSH and CDR2 is LQKENI. V dropped 3 bases and J dropped 1 base, with 4 bases sitting between them. This CDR3 is built from 13 residues. The DNA for the CDR3 is TGTGCCAGCTCACCGGCCAGCAATCAGCCCCAGCATTTT. Protein sequence: CASSPASNQPQHF. Filled out from reference TRBV18 and TRBJ1-5, the complete variable domain reads NAGVMQNPRHLVRRRGQEARLRCSPMKGHSHVYWYRQLPEEGLKFMVYLQKENIIDESGMPKERFSAEFPKEGPSILRIQQVVRGDSAAYFCASSPASNQPQHFGDGTRLSIL.

A single count supports this clone. The chain joins TRBV5-8 to TRBJ2-3; D gene ambiguous. Germline values: CDR1 SGHTS, CDR2 YDEGEE. This CDR3 is 14 amino acids long. Between the trimmed V and J ends, which lost 2 bases and 1 base, there was a span of 8 bases. This chain's CDR3 is CASSFKIRTDTQYF. The CDR3 DNA reads as TGTGCCAGCAGCTTCAAAATACGCACAGATACGCAGTATTTT.

This clone was seen only once. The chain links TRBV14 to TRBJ2-7; D call uncertain. The CDR3 sequence is 14 residues long. Germline-derived CDR1 and CDR2 are SGHDN and FVKESK. With 4 bases removed from V and 2 bases from J, the gap between germline ends came to 12 bases. CDR3 amino acids: CASSPDPWTYEQYF. CDR3 coding DNA: TGTGCCAGCAGCCCAGACCCTTGGACCTACGAGCAGTACTTC.

The chain uses TRBV6-5 and TRBJ1-4, with D maybe TRBD1 (5 bases). The V end lost 4 bases, the J end lost 5 bases, and 14 bases lay between the germline ends. The CDR3 consists of 15 residues. CDR1 and CDR2 (germline): MNHEY, SVGAGI. CDR3 protein: CASSSRDPFNEKLFF. As DNA, the CDR3 is TGTGCCAGCAGTTCCCGGGACCCTTTCAATGAAAAACTGTTTTTT.

The rearrangement uses TRBV4-2 and TRBJ1-4, with 7 positions matching TRBD1. Germline V lookup: CDR1 LGHNA, CDR2 YNFKEQ. CDR3 length equals 16 residues. V lost 2 bases to trimming and J lost 5 bases; unmatched junction nucleotides: 8. CDR3 amino acids: CASSQQEGDSNEKLFF. The CDR3 region has the DNA TGTGCCAGCAGCCAACAGGAGGGGGACAGCAATGAAAAACTGTTTTTT.